The 27 T cell receptor beta chains below were found in one sample sequenced in a study of PD-L1 blockade in urothelial cancer. Libraries were prepared by immunoSEQ multiplex PCR; TCRdb keeps only in-frame clonotypes and omits some of them. Altogether 35,000 to 55,000 clones are present, about 80% being singletons, with the ten largest covering 2.7%. The sequences come from PBMCs, collected around atezolizumab (anti-PD-L1) treatment. The receptor source for this set is a man in his 70s with urothelial cancer.

This clone was seen just once. DNA of the CDR3: TGTGCCAGCAGTGATCAGCCGACAGGGGAGCTGTTTTTT. The encoded protein is CASSDQPTGELFF. The chain recombines TRBV2 with TRBJ2-2, with D hard to call. CDR3 length equals 13 residues. Germline V gene data show CDR1 as SNHLY and CDR2 as FYNNEI. With 3 bases removed from V and 8 bases from J, the gap between germline ends came to 10 bases.

The chain joins TRBV19 to TRBJ1-2; 8 positions match TRBD1. The CDR3 is made up of 15 amino acids. V dropped 4 bases and J dropped 0; count of bases not matched to a gene: 4. Germline assignment: CDR1 LNHDA and CDR2 SQIVND (reference sequence). The CDR3 coding sequence is TGTGCCAGTAGTAAACGGACAGGGACTAACTATGGCTACACCTTC. Protein product: CASSKRTGTNYGYTF. The whole variable domain, filled in from reference TRBV19 and TRBJ1-2, reads DGGITQSPKYLFRKEGQNVTLSCEQNLNHDAMYWYRQDPGQGLRLIYYSQIVNDFQKGDIAEGYSVSREKKESFPLTVTSAQKNPTAFYLCASSKRTGTNYGYTFGSGTRLTVV.

The chain has TRBV11-3 and TRBJ2-7; 11 bases agree with TRBD2. Germline CDR1 reads SGHNT; CDR2 reads YENEEA. J gave up 4 bases and V 5 bases, and 7 bases lay outside the gene matches. The CDR3 runs to 15 residues. The CDR3 loop reads CASSTGTSGSYEQYF. For the CDR3, the DNA is TGTGCCAGCAGCACCGGTACTAGCGGGAGTTACGAGCAGTACTTC.

In its sample, this clone ranks as large. The chain links TRBV2 to TRBJ1-5; 12 bases agree with TRBD1. The CDR3 extends over 18 amino acids. The germline V gene encodes CDR1 SNHLY and CDR2 FYNNEI. V dropped 4 bases and J dropped 7; count of bases not matched to a gene: 14. CDR3 protein: CASSGTNPGTGGRQPQHF. The CDR3 DNA sequence: TGTGCCAGCAGTGGAACCAACCCCGGGACAGGGGGCAGGCAGCCCCAGCATTTT.

The V call is TRBV6-5, the J call TRBJ1-5; no clear D. Germline V gene data show CDR1 as MNHEY and CDR2 as SVGAGI. This CDR3 comprises 13 residues. The ends were cut back, 0 bases at V and 5 bases at J, with 5 bases in the middle. The CDR3, as DNA: TGTGCCAGCAGTTACTCGACTGATCAGCCCCAGCATTTT. Its translation is CASSYSTDQPQHF.

The chain recombines TRBV5-1 with TRBJ2-5; no definite D call. Trimming removed 3 bases at V and 1 base at J, with 7 bases between. Germline V CDR1 and CDR2: SGHRS, YFSETQ. The CDR3 totals 13 residues. The CDR3 bases are TGCGCCAGCAGCTCCAGGCTCCAAGAGACCCAGTACTTC. This codes for CASSSRLQETQYF.

The chain carries TRBV4-3 and TRBJ2-3; 16 bases line up with TRBD2. The germline gives CDR1 LGHNA, CDR2 YSLEER. V lost 5 bases and J lost 0; bases outside the gene matches: 8. The CDR3 contains 19 residues. The CDR3 region has the DNA TGCGCCAGCAGCGGGACTAGCGGGAGGGAACGTACTAGCACAGATACGCAGTATTTT. It codes for CASSGTSGRERTSTDTQYF.

The chain links TRBV7-2 to TRBJ2-5; D is possibly TRBD2 (5 bases). V lost 6 bases to trimming and J lost 3 bases, with 11 bases between them. The CDR3 runs to 13 residues. Germline loops: CDR1 SGHTA, CDR2 FQGNSA. The CDR3 loop reads CASRKRGEETQYF. CDR3 DNA: TGTGCCAGCAGAAAACGGGGAGAAGAGACCCAGTACTTC.

The chain recombines TRBV18 with TRBJ1-1; 9 nucleotides agree with TRBD1. Germline V gene lookup returns CDR1 KGHSH and CDR2 LQKENI. Trimming removed 3 bases from V and 2 bases from J; junction bases left unmatched: 7. The CDR3 contains 16 residues. The CDR3 reads CASSPETGGYNTEAFF. The CDR3 coding sequence is TGTGCCAGCTCACCCGAGACAGGGGGATATAACACTGAAGCTTTCTTT. Combining the CDR3 with reference TRBV18 and TRBJ1-1 gives the whole variable domain NAGVMQNPRHLVRRRGQEARLRCSPMKGHSHVYWYRQLPEEGLKFMVYLQKENIIDESGMPKERFSAEFPKEGPSILRIQQVVRGDSAAYFCASSPETGGYNTEAFFGQGTRLTVV.

This chain joins TRBV6-4 and TRBJ2-3, with TRBD2 identical over 7 bases. The CDR3 covers 15 residues. The V gene end was trimmed by 0 bases and the J gene end by 0 bases; junction bases not matched to a gene: 0. The germline CDR1 and CDR2 sequences are MRHNA and SNTAGT. The chain's CDR3 is CASSDSGGSTDTQYF. The CDR3 DNA follows: TGTGCCAGCAGTGACTCGGGGGGGAGCACAGATACGCAGTATTTT.

This chain links TRBV27 with TRBJ2-3, with D perhaps TRBD2 (6 bases). Germline CDR1 is MNHEY and CDR2 is SMNVEV (reference sequence). The CDR3 length is 14 residues. Trimming removed 3 bases at V and 13 bases at J, with 20 bases between. Here the CDR3 DNA reads TGTGCCAGCAGTTTGACCGAAATTAGTGGGAGGAAGTATTTT. It translates to CASSLTEISGRKYF.

The chain recombines TRBV4-2 with TRBJ2-3, with D uncertain. The germline V gene encodes CDR1 LGHNA and CDR2 YNFKEQ. This CDR3 region has 17 residues. The V end lost 0 bases, the J end lost 4 bases, and 17 bases lay between the germline ends. CDR3 sequence: CASSQESLVGWADTQYF. The CDR3 DNA sequence: TGTGCCAGCAGCCAAGAAAGCCTAGTAGGATGGGCAGATACGCAGTATTTT.

The gene calls are TRBV2 and TRBJ2-7, with no clear D. V dropped 6 bases and J dropped 6 bases, with 12 bases sitting between them. The germline V gene has CDR1 SNHLY and CDR2 FYNNEI. The CDR3 has 12 residues. The CDR3 spells CASRTEAGEQYF. CDR3 nucleotide sequence: TGTGCCAGCAGAACTGAAGCCGGCGAGCAGTACTTC.

V gene TRBV10-2 combines with J gene TRBJ1-4; D possibly corresponds to TRBD1 (5 bases). In germline, CDR1 is WSHSY, CDR2 SAAADI. CDR3 size: 17 residues. Trimming removed 6 bases at V and 8 bases at J, with 25 bases between. CDR3 DNA: TGCGCCAGCAGCCCCATCGGCGGGGTCATTGGGGGGGAAAAACTGTTTTTT. It is translated as CASSPIGGVIGGEKLFF.

The rearrangement joins TRBV6-1 to TRBJ2-3, with a tentative D call TRBD2 (6 bases). This CDR3 region has 16 residues. Germline CDR1 reads MNHNS; CDR2 reads SASEGT. V lost 1 base to trimming and J lost 0 bases, with 11 bases between them. CDR3 amino acids: CASSEVGGTSTDTQYF. As DNA, the CDR3 is TGTGCCAGCAGTGAAGTAGGCGGGACTAGCACAGATACGCAGTATTTT.

V usage is TRBV5-5 and J usage is TRBJ2-7; 8 bases map to TRBD2. The trim removed 0 bases at V and 5 bases at J, leaving 7 bases unmatched. The V gene's germline CDR1 is SGHKS and CDR2 YYEKEE (reference sequence). CDR3 length equals 15 residues. The CDR3 sequence is CASSLARGETHEQYF. CDR3 bases: TGTGCCAGCAGCTTGGCGCGGGGGGAGACCCACGAGCAGTACTTC. Together with reference TRBV5-5 and TRBJ2-7, the CDR3 gives the full variable domain: DAGVTQSPTHLIKTRGQQVTLRCSPISGHKSVSWYQQVLGQGPQFIFQYYEKEERGRGNFPDRFSARQFPNYSSELNVNALLLGDSALYLCASSLARGETHEQYFGPGTRLTVT.

The V gene is TRBV6-4, the J gene TRBJ2-3; D not resolved. The CDR3 covers 13 residues. Trimming took 2 bases from V and 5 from J, leaving 8 bases between them. Per germline, CDR1 MRHNA and CDR2 SNTAGT. The CDR3: CASSDNRGDTQYF. The CDR3 nucleotides read TGTGCCAGCAGTGACAACCGAGGAGATACGCAGTATTTT.

The V and J genes are TRBV5-6 and TRBJ2-6; 8 nucleotides align to TRBD1. CDR1 and CDR2 (germline): SGHDT, YYEEEE. With 3 bases clipped from V and 0 bases from J, the junction kept 5 bases outside the gene matches. The CDR3 runs 17 residues. CDR3 in amino acids: CASSSRDRFSGANVLTF. In nucleotides, the CDR3 is TGTGCCAGCAGCTCACGGGACAGGTTCTCTGGGGCCAACGTCCTGACTTTC.

This clone appeared a few times. The chain is built from TRBV19 and TRBJ2-2; D might be TRBD1 (5 bases). CDR3 length: 12 amino acids. Trimming removed 6 bases from V and 5 bases from J, with 7 bases in between. Germline CDR1 is LNHDA and CDR2 is SQIVND (reference sequence). CDR3 region: CASSPGTGELFF. Here the CDR3 DNA reads TGTGCCAGTAGCCCAGGGACCGGGGAGCTGTTTTTT. Based on the CDR3 plus reference TRBV19 and TRBJ2-2, the full variable domain is DGGITQSPKYLFRKEGQNVTLSCEQNLNHDAMYWYRQDPGQGLRLIYYSQIVNDFQKGDIAEGYSVSREKKESFPLTVTSAQKNPTAFYLCASSPGTGELFFGEGSRLTVL.

This chain connects TRBV19 to TRBJ1-1; perhaps TRBD1 as D (5 bases). The germline CDR1 and CDR2 sequences are LNHDA and SQIVND (reference sequence). CDR3 length equals 13 residues. The V and J ends lost 11 bases and 1 base respectively, with 14 bases between them. The CDR3 sequence: CASKTVSNTEAFF. The CDR3 bases are TGTGCCTCCAAGACAGTTTCGAACACTGAAGCTTTCTTT.

The rearrangement joins TRBV7-2 to TRBJ1-1; no reliable D call. Trimming took off 2 bases at V and 3 bases at J, with 13 bases between the two ends. The length of the CDR3 is 15 residues. CDR1 SGHTA and CDR2 FQGNSA come from the germline V gene. CDR3 sequence: CASSLRRLRDTEAFF. The CDR3 DNA reads TGTGCCAGCAGCTTAAGGAGACTGAGGGACACTGAAGCTTTCTTT. Combining the CDR3 with reference TRBV7-2 and TRBJ1-1 gives the whole variable domain GAGVSQSPSNKVTEKGKDVELRCDPISGHTALYWYRQSLGQGLEFLIYFQGNSAPDKSGLPSDRFSAERTGGSVSTLTIQRTQQEDSAVYLCASSLRRLRDTEAFFGQGTRLTVV.

The sample holds one count of this clone. V usage is TRBV11-2 and J usage is TRBJ2-3, with TRBD2 matching 13 bases. After removal of 2 bases from V and 3 bases from J, the junction contained 2 bases not matched to a gene. Germline V gene sequence: CDR1 SGHAT, CDR2 FQNNGV. The CDR3 spans 16 residues. The CDR3 bases are TGTGCCAGCAGCTTACAGGGACTAGCGGGAACAGATACGCAGTATTTT. It encodes CASSLQGLAGTDTQYF.

This clone was found once. The rearrangement uses TRBV5-4 and TRBJ2-7; D possibly corresponds to TRBD2 (5 bases). The CDR3 sequence is 17 residues long. Germline CDR1 and CDR2: SGHNT and YYREEE (reference sequence). V dropped 4 bases and J dropped 1 base, with 21 bases sitting between them. In nucleotides, the CDR3 is TGTGCCAGCAGCCAAGGACTGGCCCGGCACTATTCCTACGAGCAGTACTTC. This codes for CASSQGLARHYSYEQYF.

The V call is TRBV7-2, the J call TRBJ2-1, with no clear D. This CDR3 has 14 amino acids. The germline V gene has CDR1 SGHTA and CDR2 FQGNSA. The germline V and J ends were trimmed by 5 bases and 4 bases, with 12 bases remaining between them. CDR3 sequence: CASSPKQLYNEQFF. The CDR3, as DNA: TGTGCCAGCAGCCCTAAGCAATTGTACAATGAGCAGTTCTTC.

This chain connects TRBV2 to TRBJ2-7, with D perhaps matching TRBD1 (6 bases). CDR3 length: 13 residues. V lost 8 bases, J lost 1 base, and 12 bases lay in between. Looked up from germline, CDR1 is SNHLY and CDR2 is FYNNEI. The CDR3 is CASSIQGSYEQYF. CDR3 nucleotide sequence: TGTGCCAGCTCCATACAGGGTTCCTACGAGCAGTACTTC.

The chain is built from TRBV9 and TRBJ2-3; TRBD1 matches 9 bases. Germline CDR1 SGDLS, CDR2 YYNGEE. Unmatched junction bases numbered 13, after V lost 4 bases and J lost 7 bases. The length of the CDR3 is 16 residues. In DNA, the CDR3 is TGTGCCAGCAGCCCCCCCAGGGGACAGGGATTAAATACGCAGTATTTT. It encodes CASSPPRGQGLNTQYF.

V usage is TRBV6-1 and J usage is TRBJ1-5, with 9 bases aligning to TRBD1. The CDR3 loop spans 18 amino acids. Germline V CDR1 and CDR2: MNHNS, SASEGT. Trimming cost V 1 base and J 3 bases; bases outside gene matches: 10. This CDR3 is CASSEVGTGLGSNQPQHF. The CDR3, as DNA: TGTGCCAGCAGTGAAGTTGGGACAGGGCTGGGTTCCAATCAGCCCCAGCATTTT.